These 28 T cell receptor beta chains were sequenced from one sample in a study of cytomegalovirus exposure and HLA in healthy donors (dated by TCRdb to between 2016 and 2019). Receptor libraries were prepared by the immunoSEQ multiplex PCR assay. Held by TCRdb, this immuneACCESS table contains in-frame sequences only and omits some clones. Under half of the omission traces to an unresolved V gene where checked; the cause of the rest is unknown. In all, the sample holds 150,000 or so clones, and 85% to 90% of those were seen once. Clones ranked in the top ten supply roughly 6.4% of the sample. The sample was PBMCs. The receptors were gathered from a woman in her twenties or thirties in good health and CMV-seropositive.

V and J are TRBV5-4 and TRBJ2-7; 8 nucleotides line up with TRBD1. Germline CDR1 reads SGHNT; CDR2 reads YYREEE (reference sequence). The V gene end was trimmed by 4 bases and the J gene end by 4 bases; junction bases not matched to a gene: 13. The CDR3 totals 16 residues. The CDR3 DNA reads as TGTGCCAGCAGCGACGAACGAGGGACAGGTGATTACGAGCAGTACTTC. The encoded protein is CASSDERGTGDYEQYF.

The rearrangement uses TRBV18 and TRBJ1-6; D not certain. CDR1 is KGHSH, CDR2 LQKENI, per germline. The V gene lost 3 bases and the J gene lost 2 bases, with 8 bases spanning the gap. The CDR3 has 15 amino acids. DNA for the CDR3: TGTGCCAGCTCACCGGATCGGGCCTATAATTCACCCCTCCACTTT. Protein: CASSPDRAYNSPLHF.

This chain connects TRBV27 to TRBJ1-6; the D gene is possibly TRBD1 (6 bases). V dropped 5 bases and J dropped 10 bases, with 12 bases sitting between them. There are 13 residues in the CDR3. The V gene's germline CDR1 is MNHEY and CDR2 SMNVEV (reference sequence). This CDR3 is CASSPRGGSPLHF. The CDR3 DNA follows: TGTGCCAGCAGTCCACGAGGGGGATCACCCCTCCACTTT.

The rearrangement links TRBV7-9 to TRBJ2-5; D possibly corresponds to TRBD1 (6 bases). Germline CDR1 reads SEHNR; CDR2 reads FQNEAQ (reference sequence). The CDR3 runs to 15 residues. V was cut by 5 bases and J by 5 bases, with 18 bases left in between. DNA of the CDR3: TGTGCCAGCAGCCTCATGACAGGCTGGGGGGAGACCCAGTACTTC. This translates into CASSLMTGWGETQYF.

The V gene is TRBV27, the J gene TRBJ2-1, with 10 bases that match TRBD2. Germline CDR1 reads MNHEY; CDR2 reads SMNVEV (reference sequence). The J segment lost 4 bases and the V segment lost 6 bases, leaving 9 bases of the junction unmatched. The CDR3 has 16 amino acids. CDR3 in DNA: TGTGCCAGCAGCTCCTTAGCGGGAGGCGTTTACAATGAGCAGTTCTTC. This encodes CASSSLAGGVYNEQFF.

The chain has TRBV6-6 and TRBJ2-6, with no clear D. Germline V gives CDR1 MNHNY, CDR2 SVGAGI (reference sequence). There are 14 residues in the CDR3. Trimming removed 6 bases at V and 0 bases at J, with 6 bases between. Written as DNA, the CDR3 is TGTGCCAGCAGCCTAGGCTCTGGGGCCAACGTCCTGACTTTC. Its translation: CASSLGSGANVLTF.

This chain uses TRBV2 with TRBJ1-4; the D gene is possibly TRBD1 (6 bases). Germline CDR1 is SNHLY and CDR2 is FYNNEI. Deletions cut 5 bases from V and 4 bases from J, with 23 bases between. This CDR3 has 18 amino acids. CDR3 DNA: TGTGCCAGCAGTTATTTTGGGGCAGGGGAATCGGTTAATGAAAAACTGTTTTTT. Its translation is CASSYFGAGESVNEKLFF.

The V gene is TRBV4-1, the J gene TRBJ2-1; 8 bases are a match to TRBD1. Germline CDR1 and CDR2: MGHRA and YSYEKL. CDR3 length equals 15 residues. Trimming removed 2 bases from V and 6 bases from J; junction bases left unmatched: 6. This chain's CDR3 is CASSQQDRDPNEQFF. CDR3 bases: TGCGCCAGCAGCCAACAGGACAGGGACCCCAATGAGCAGTTCTTC.

Only a few counts were recorded for this clone. The chain is built from TRBV2 and TRBJ2-7, with D possibly matching TRBD2 (6 bases). V lost 8 bases and J lost 9, with 14 bases in between. CDR1 SNHLY and CDR2 FYNNEI come from the germline V gene. The CDR3 is 11 residues long. As DNA, the CDR3 is TGTGCCAGCGGGGGGTCGGGACTGCAGTACTTC. It codes for CASGGSGLQYF.

The rearrangement uses TRBV28 and TRBJ2-6; no clear D gene. Germline CDR1 is MDHEN and CDR2 is SYDVKM. The CDR3 has 15 residues. The V end was cut by 6 bases, the J end by 1 base, with 10 bases between. The CDR3 region is CASRAFQSGANVLTF. The CDR3 nucleotides are TGTGCCAGCAGGGCCTTCCAATCTGGGGCCAACGTCCTGACTTTC.

The chain uses TRBV7-9 and TRBJ2-7; 8 positions agree with TRBD1. Per the germline V gene, CDR1 is SEHNR and CDR2 is FQNEAQ (reference sequence). With 4 bases clipped from V and 0 bases from J, the junction kept 11 bases outside the gene matches. CDR3 size: 17 residues. The CDR3 loop is CASSSVGTGHSSYEQYF. The CDR3 DNA is TGTGCCAGCAGCTCGGTCGGGACAGGCCACAGCTCCTACGAGCAGTACTTC.

This clone was detected once. This CDR3 is CASSLVSSQGPGELFF. DNA for the CDR3: TGTGCCAGCAGCTTAGTTTCTAGTCAGGGCCCCGGGGAGCTGTTTTTT. This chain connects TRBV13 to TRBJ2-2; D is perhaps TRBD1 (5 bases). CDR3 length equals 16 residues. The V end lost 1 base, the J end lost 6 bases, and 15 bases lay between the germline ends. Germline V gene sequence: CDR1 PRHDT, CDR2 FYEKMQ (reference sequence).

J is TRBJ2-7 and V is TRBV10-3; the match to TRBD2 covers 8 bases. The V segment lost 10 bases and the J segment 4 bases; nucleotides outside the gene matches: 15. CDR3 length: 15 amino acids. Germline-derived CDR1 and CDR2 are ENHRY and SYGVKD. The CDR3 sequence is CASQLAEGTGYEQYF. DNA for the CDR3: TGTGCCAGCCAACTAGCGGAGGGTACCGGGTACGAGCAGTACTTC.

This rearrangement joins TRBV28 to TRBJ2-1; TRBD2 agrees at 7 bases. Trimming cost V 7 bases and J 7 bases; bases outside gene matches: 10. CDR1 and CDR2 (germline): MDHEN, SYDVKM. CDR3 length: 14 amino acids. The DNA for the CDR3 is TGTGCCAGCACCTCTCGGGGGGTTCGAAATGAGCAGTTCTTC. This translates into CASTSRGVRNEQFF.

This clone was detected only once. The chain couples TRBV10-2 to TRBJ2-7; 7 bases line up with TRBD1. Germline-derived CDR1 and CDR2 are WSHSY and SAAADI. V gave up 3 bases and J gave up 2 bases; unmatched junction bases: 4. This CDR3 spans 14 amino acids. CDR3 in DNA: TGCGCCAGCAGTGAAGGCCAGGGGGCCTACGAGCAGTACTTC. It encodes CASSEGQGAYEQYF.

The chain uses TRBV2 and TRBJ1-4, with a weak D call TRBD1 (6 bases). This CDR3 has 15 amino acids. V was trimmed by 3 bases and J by 7 bases, leaving 15 bases between them. Germline V gives CDR1 SNHLY, CDR2 FYNNEI. DNA for the CDR3: TGTGCCAGCAGTGAGCTCCCGGGGGGCGGTGAAAAACTGTTTTTT. It specifies CASSELPGGGEKLFF.

V gene TRBV2 combines with J gene TRBJ2-5, with 8 bases matching TRBD2. The germline V gene has CDR1 SNHLY and CDR2 FYNNEI. CDR3 length equals 15 residues. V shed 7 bases, J shed 2 bases, and the junction held 9 bases outside the gene matches. This CDR3 reads CASTARLAGQETQYF. CDR3 in DNA: TGTGCCAGCACTGCGCGATTAGCGGGACAAGAGACCCAGTACTTC.

This chain connects TRBV28 to TRBJ2-3, with TRBD2 identical over 8 bases. Germline-derived CDR1 and CDR2 are MDHEN and SYDVKM. V trimming: 5 bases; J trimming: 3 bases; junction bases outside the gene matches: 7. The CDR3 runs 15 residues. The CDR3 spells CASSVAGGRTDTQYF. The CDR3 DNA reads as TGTGCCAGCAGTGTCGCGGGGGGCCGTACAGATACGCAGTATTTT. The full variable domain, its missing parts supplied by reference TRBV28 and TRBJ2-3, is DVKVTQSSRYLVKRTGEKVFLECVQDMDHENMFWYRQDPGLGLRLIYFSYDVKMKEKGDIPEGYSVSREKKERFSLILESASTNQTSMYLCASSVAGGRTDTQYFGPGTRLTVL.

The chain combines TRBV28 with TRBJ1-2, with 7 bases lining up with TRBD1. V lost 6 bases to trimming and J lost 7 bases; unmatched junction nucleotides: 11. Per the germline V gene, CDR1 is MDHEN and CDR2 is SYDVKM. The CDR3 extends over 14 amino acids. DNA of the CDR3: TGTGCCAGCAGAATTGACAGGGTAAAGCCTGGCTACACCTTC. Translating gives CASRIDRVKPGYTF.

This chain joins TRBV5-4 and TRBJ2-1; D perhaps matches TRBD1 (5 bases). Trimming removed 3 bases from V and 8 bases from J, with 21 bases in between. The CDR3 runs 16 residues. The germline CDR1 and CDR2 sequences are SGHNT and YYREEE (reference sequence). The CDR3 is CASSSAREAMEDEQFF. DNA for the CDR3: TGTGCCAGCAGCTCGGCCAGGGAAGCTATGGAAGATGAGCAGTTCTTC.

The chain has TRBV13 and TRBJ1-1, with D uncertain. Trimming stripped 5 bases from V and 2 bases from J, with 12 bases between. Per germline, CDR1 PRHDT and CDR2 FYEKMQ (reference sequence). The CDR3 totals 14 residues. CDR3 amino acids: CASSPPSGNTEAFF. The CDR3 nucleotides are TGTGCCAGCAGCCCCCCGTCGGGTAACACTGAAGCTTTCTTT.

The chain is built from TRBV5-1 and TRBJ2-3, with TRBD2 matching 7 bases. Germline assignment: CDR1 SGHRS and CDR2 YFSETQ. The CDR3 has 15 residues. V shed 4 bases and J 3 bases; nucleotides not matched to a gene: 8. The CDR3 nucleotides read TGCGCCAGCAGCCTTTTAGCGGGTGGGACAGATACGCAGTATTTT. Translating it yields CASSLLAGGTDTQYF.

CDR3 region: CASSNLRGVMYEQYF. The CDR3 DNA follows: TGTGCCAGCAGCAATCTCAGGGGGGTGATGTACGAGCAGTACTTC. The V call is TRBV21-1, the J call TRBJ2-7; the DNA was not used to check the table's D call, TRBD1. TRBV21-1 is recorded as a pseudogene. The CDR3 runs to 15 residues.

This clone showed up just once. The rearrangement joins TRBV5-8 to TRBJ2-7, with 10 bases fitting TRBD1. The CDR3 sequence is 14 residues long. Trimming cost V 4 bases and J 7 bases; bases outside gene matches: 8. Germline lookup yields CDR1 SGHTS and CDR2 YDEGEE. The CDR3 DNA reads as TGTGCCAGCAGCATGGACAGGGGGAGGGGGGAGCAGTACTTC. Translated, it gives CASSMDRGRGEQYF.

The chain combines TRBV15 with TRBJ1-5; 8 nucleotides align to TRBD1. In germline, CDR1 is LNHNV, CDR2 YYDKDF (reference sequence). This CDR3 is 15 amino acids long. V lost 5 bases to trimming and J lost 4 bases; unmatched junction nucleotides: 7. CDR3: CATSEWTGRNQPQHF. CDR3 nucleotide sequence: TGTGCCACCAGCGAGTGGACAGGGAGGAATCAGCCCCAGCATTTT. Looking up the rest from reference TRBV15 and TRBJ1-5 gives the full variable domain: DAMVIQNPRYQVTQFGKPVTLSCSQTLNHNVMYWYQQKSSQAPKLLFHYYDKDFNNEADTPDNFQSRRPNTSFCFLDIRSPGLGDTAMYLCATSEWTGRNQPQHFGDGTRLSIL.

The chain carries TRBV27 and TRBJ2-3, with TRBD1 identical over 8 bases. Germline V gene data show CDR1 as MNHEY and CDR2 as SMNVEV (reference sequence). The CDR3 runs 14 residues. J gave up 8 bases and V 5 bases, and 9 bases lay outside the gene matches. The CDR3 region has the DNA TGTGCCAGCAGTCCGTCGACAGGGGCCACTACGCAGTATTTT. It specifies CASSPSTGATTQYF.

The V gene is TRBV9, the J gene TRBJ1-5, with a weak D call TRBD1 (6 bases). The length of the CDR3 is 14 residues. The V gene lost 0 bases and the J gene lost 5 bases, with 9 bases spanning the gap. Germline-derived CDR1 and CDR2 are SGDLS and YYNGEE. CDR3 bases: TGTGCCAGCAGCGTAGATGCAGGGGATCAGCCCCAGCATTTT. Its protein is CASSVDAGDQPQHF. Full variable domain (remainder filled in from reference TRBV9 and TRBJ1-5): DSGVTQTPKHLITATGQRVTLRCSPRSGDLSVYWYQQSLDQGLQFLIQYYNGEERAKGNILERFSAQQFPDLHSELNLSSLELGDSALYFCASSVDAGDQPQHFGDGTRLSIL.

The V and J genes are TRBV6-5 and TRBJ1-3; D gene ambiguous. The CDR3 runs to 13 residues. Trimming stripped 5 bases from V and 4 bases from J, with 9 bases between. Germline V gives CDR1 MNHEY, CDR2 SVGAGI. CDR3 region: CASSPPAGNTIYF. The CDR3 DNA follows: TGTGCCAGCAGTCCCCCCGCGGGAAACACCATATATTTT.